This passage covers 15 T cell receptor beta chains from one sample sequenced in a study of T cell repertoires in cytomegalovirus infection. TCRdb analysed the reads with MiXCR anew, one entry per CDR3 protein. The data show 200,000 to 300,000 distinct CDR3 sequences, with approximately 9% seen just once and more than 13% held by the top ten. Sequencing was performed on PBMCs. The receptors here all came from a human donor in good health (CMV status not recorded). Some clones in this sample may be carry-over from other donors' samples.

A remark on this clonotype: A much larger clonotype is one base distant, so this may be a read error. V usage is TRBV7-8 and J usage is TRBJ1-2; D uncertain. The CDR3 has 13 residues. Germline V CDR1 and CDR2: SGHVS, FQNEAQ. The DNA for the CDR3 is TGTGCCAGCAGCTTAGGAGCCTTCTATGGCTACATCTTC. Translating it yields CASSLGAFYGYIF.

This clonotype has at least ten counts. As DNA, the CDR3 is TGTGCCAGCAGTCAAGCCCTAGGGACTGAAGCTTTCTTT. It is translated as CASSQALGTEAFF. The genes are TRBV7-6 and TRBJ1-1; D call uncertain. Germline V gives CDR1 SGHVS, CDR2 FNYEAQ. This CDR3 has 13 residues. The ends were cut back, 6 bases at V and 5 bases at J, with 13 bases in the middle.

This clonotype was detected ten times or more. The chain uses TRBV12-3 or TRBV12-4 and TRBJ2-2, with TRBD2 matching over 8 bases. J was trimmed by 5 bases and V by 8 bases; bases with no gene match: 7. This CDR3 has 14 amino acids. In DNA form, the CDR3 reads TGTGCCAGCCATGTAGCGGGGAGTACCGGGGAGCTGTTTTTT. This codes for CASHVAGSTGELFF.

The sample holds many counts of this clonotype. This chain uses TRBV7-9 with TRBJ2-1, with TRBD2 matching 12 bases. The germline gives CDR1 SEHNR, CDR2 FQNEAQ (reference sequence). Unmatched junction bases numbered 6, after V lost 4 bases and J lost 8 bases. This CDR3 is built from 15 residues. CDR3 DNA: TGTGCCAGCAGCTCCCTAGCGGGGGGGCTCGATGAGCAGTTCTTC. Amino acids: CASSSLAGGLDEQFF.

This clonotype was counted many times. The chain couples TRBV19 to TRBJ2-3; possibly TRBD2 for D (5 bases). The germline V gene has CDR1 LNHDA and CDR2 SQIVND (reference sequence). V was clipped by 6 bases and J by 5 bases, with 12 bases between them. This CDR3 spans 13 amino acids. Here the CDR3 reads CASSPPEEDTQYF. DNA for the CDR3: TGTGCCAGTAGCCCCCCGGAGGAAGATACGCAGTATTTT.

This clonotype has a count of ten or more. The gene calls are TRBV12-3 or TRBV12-4 and TRBJ2-2; D remains unclear. V was cut by 4 bases and J by 6 bases, with 3 bases left in between. This CDR3 comprises 11 residues. CDR3 DNA: TGTGCCAGCAGTTGGGCCGGGGAGCTGTTTTTT. Protein sequence: CASSWAGELFF.

This clonotype has ten or more counts. J is TRBJ2-7 and V is TRBV29-1; the match to TRBD1 covers 12 bases. Germline CDR1 SQVTM, CDR2 ANQGSEA. V gave up 2 bases and J gave up 7 bases; unmatched junction bases: 6. This CDR3 contains 14 residues. This chain's CDR3 is CSVEPGTGGYEQYF. CDR3 DNA: TGCAGCGTTGAACCCGGGACAGGGGGCTATGAGCAGTACTTC.

In its sample, this clonotype was seen a few times. The gene calls are TRBV7-8 and TRBJ1-4, with a tentative D call TRBD1 (6 bases). V was cut by 0 bases and J by 8 bases, with 13 bases left in between. Germline V CDR1 and CDR2: SGHVS, FQNEAQ. The CDR3 covers 15 residues. CDR3 residues: CASSLATGKGEKLFF. DNA of the CDR3: TGTGCCAGCAGCTTAGCTACAGGGAAGGGGGAAAAACTGTTTTTT.

The sample holds many counts of this clonotype. The V and J genes are TRBV7-2 and TRBJ2-2, with D possibly TRBD2 on 6 matching bases. Deletions cut 2 bases from V and 4 bases from J, with 11 bases between. The CDR3 runs 15 residues. CDR1 is SGHTA and CDR2 is FQGNSA in the germline V gene. CDR3 region: CASSLTAGSTGELFF. CDR3 nucleotides: TGTGCCAGCAGCTTAACAGCGGGTTCCACCGGGGAGCTGTTTTTT.

Ten or more counts support this clonotype. This chain uses TRBV28 with TRBJ2-5, with TRBD2 identical over 13 bases. CDR1 and CDR2 from the germline V gene are MDHEN and SYDVKM. V was pared by 7 bases and J by 4 bases, with 12 bases of the junction left unmatched. The CDR3 is 17 residues long. The CDR3 coding sequence is TGTGCCAGCACACGTGGGACTAGCGGGGTATTCTCAGAGACCCAGTACTTC. It codes for CASTRGTSGVFSETQYF.

The CDR3 sequence: CASSTPPGTGPNQPQHF. The CDR3 region has the DNA TGTGCCAGTAGTACCCCTCCCGGGACAGGGCCCAATCAGCCCCAGCATTTT. The chain carries TRBV19 and TRBJ1-5, with 9 bases matching TRBD1. Germline V gene data show CDR1 as LNHDA and CDR2 as SQIVND (reference sequence). The V and J ends lost 4 bases and 3 bases, in that order; junction bases with no gene match: 10. This CDR3 has 17 amino acids.

The rearrangement uses TRBV7-8 and TRBJ1-4; D is unresolved. CDR3 length equals 14 residues. The V and J ends lost 2 bases and 4 bases respectively, with 8 bases between them. Germline CDR1 reads SGHVS; CDR2 reads FQNEAQ. CDR3 sequence reads: CASSLKLINEKLFF. Written as DNA, the CDR3 is TGTGCCAGCAGCTTAAAACTGATTAATGAAAAACTGTTTTTT.

This clonotype showed up many times. V gene TRBV19 combines with J gene TRBJ1-5, with D possibly matching TRBD1 (6 bases). In germline, CDR1 is LNHDA, CDR2 SQIVND (reference sequence). V gave up 4 bases and J gave up 0 bases, with 19 bases separating them. This CDR3 has 18 amino acids. The CDR3 sequence is CASSTRQVSPRSNQPQHF. CDR3 nucleotides: TGTGCCAGTAGTACCCGACAGGTCTCGCCACGTAGCAATCAGCCCCAGCATTTT.

The chain uses TRBV11-3 and TRBJ2-3; D not certain. The germline V and J ends were trimmed by 6 bases and 7 bases, with 8 bases remaining between them. Germline lookup yields CDR1 SGHNT and CDR2 YENEEA. The CDR3 has 11 residues. CDR3 in DNA: TGTGCCAGCAGAGCTGAGAATACGCAGTATTTT. Amino acid sequence: CASRAENTQYF.

This chain connects TRBV20-1 to TRBJ2-5; 16 nucleotides match TRBD2. The CDR3 consists of 17 residues. The germline V gene encodes CDR1 DFQATT and CDR2 SNEGSKA (reference sequence). V lost 1 base and J lost 4; bases outside the gene matches: 6. In DNA form, the CDR3 reads TGCAGTGCTAGAGGCCCGGGACTAGCGGGGGGGGTAGAGACCCAGTACTTC. As protein: CSARGPGLAGGVETQYF.